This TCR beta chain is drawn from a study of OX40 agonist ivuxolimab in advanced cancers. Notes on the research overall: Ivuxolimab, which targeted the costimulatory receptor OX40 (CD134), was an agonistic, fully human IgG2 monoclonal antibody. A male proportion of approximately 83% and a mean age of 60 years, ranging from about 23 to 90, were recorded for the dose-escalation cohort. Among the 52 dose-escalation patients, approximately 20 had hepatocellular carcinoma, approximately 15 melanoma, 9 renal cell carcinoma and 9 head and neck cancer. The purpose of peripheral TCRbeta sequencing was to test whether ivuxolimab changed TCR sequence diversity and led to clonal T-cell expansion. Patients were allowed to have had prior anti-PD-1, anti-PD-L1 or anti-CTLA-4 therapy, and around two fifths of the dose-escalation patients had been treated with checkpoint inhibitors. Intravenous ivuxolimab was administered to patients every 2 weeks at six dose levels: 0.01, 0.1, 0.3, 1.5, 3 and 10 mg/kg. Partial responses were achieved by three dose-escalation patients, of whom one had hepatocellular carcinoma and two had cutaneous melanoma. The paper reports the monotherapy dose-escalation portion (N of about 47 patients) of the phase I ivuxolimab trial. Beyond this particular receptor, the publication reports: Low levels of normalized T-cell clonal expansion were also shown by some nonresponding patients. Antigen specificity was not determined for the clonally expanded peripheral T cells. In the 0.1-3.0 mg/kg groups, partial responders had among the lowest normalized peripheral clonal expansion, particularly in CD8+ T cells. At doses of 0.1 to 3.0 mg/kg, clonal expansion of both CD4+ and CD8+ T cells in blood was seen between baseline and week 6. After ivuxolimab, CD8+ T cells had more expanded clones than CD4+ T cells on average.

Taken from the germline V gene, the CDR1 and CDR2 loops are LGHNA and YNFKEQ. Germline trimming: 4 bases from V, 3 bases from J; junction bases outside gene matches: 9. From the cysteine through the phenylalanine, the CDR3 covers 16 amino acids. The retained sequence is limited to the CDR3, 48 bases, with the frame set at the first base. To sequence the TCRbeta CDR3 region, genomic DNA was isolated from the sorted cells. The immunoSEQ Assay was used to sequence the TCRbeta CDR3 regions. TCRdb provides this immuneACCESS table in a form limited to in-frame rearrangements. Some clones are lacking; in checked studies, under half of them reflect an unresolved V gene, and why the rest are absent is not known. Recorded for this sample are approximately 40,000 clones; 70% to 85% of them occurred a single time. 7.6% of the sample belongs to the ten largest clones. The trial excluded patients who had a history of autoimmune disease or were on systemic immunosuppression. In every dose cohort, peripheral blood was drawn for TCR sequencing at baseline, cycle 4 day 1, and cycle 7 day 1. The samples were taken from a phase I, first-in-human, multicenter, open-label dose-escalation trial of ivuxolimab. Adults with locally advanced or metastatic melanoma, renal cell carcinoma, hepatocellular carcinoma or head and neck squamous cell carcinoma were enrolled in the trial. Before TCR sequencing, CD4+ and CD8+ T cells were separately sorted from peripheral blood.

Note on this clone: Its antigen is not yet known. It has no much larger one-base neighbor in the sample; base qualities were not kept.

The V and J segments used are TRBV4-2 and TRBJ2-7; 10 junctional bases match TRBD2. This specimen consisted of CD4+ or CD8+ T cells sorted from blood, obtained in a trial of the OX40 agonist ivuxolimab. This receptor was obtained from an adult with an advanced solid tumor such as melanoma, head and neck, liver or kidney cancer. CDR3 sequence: CASSREPGLASYEQYF. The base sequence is TGTGCCAGCAGCCGCGAACCGGGACTAGCGAGCTACGAGCAGTACTTC.